What follows are 18 T cell receptor beta chains derived from one specimen sequenced in a study of cytomegalovirus exposure and HLA in healthy donors. The data were produced by immunoSEQ multiplex PCR, yet TCRdb's version contains in-frame clones alone and is incomplete. The sample carries roughly 260,000 clones, 90% recorded once. Material for sequencing was PBMCs. The receptors originated from a young woman in good health and CMV-seronegative.

The chain couples TRBV7-2 to TRBJ1-5, with TRBD1 identical over 7 bases. V lost 5 bases, J lost 2 bases, and 3 bases stayed unmatched. Germline CDR1 SGHTA, CDR2 FQGNSA. This CDR3 region has 14 residues. The DNA of the CDR3 is TGTGCCAGCAGCCGGGACAGTGGCAATCAGCCCCAGCATTTT. It codes for CASSRDSGNQPQHF.

The rearrangement uses TRBV10-3 and TRBJ1-2; 8 bases are shared with TRBD1. This CDR3 region has 14 residues. V lost 6 bases to trimming and J lost 3 bases; unmatched junction nucleotides: 6. Germline CDR1 ENHRY, CDR2 SYGVKD. CDR3 loop: CAISRTGSDYGYTF. In DNA, the CDR3 is TGTGCCATCAGCCGGACAGGGTCAGACTATGGCTACACCTTC.

This rearrangement joins TRBV4-1 to TRBJ2-3; TRBD2 agrees at 8 bases. CDR1 and CDR2 (germline): MGHRA, YSYEKL. V gave up 1 base and J gave up 2 bases; unmatched junction bases: 5. This CDR3 comprises 16 residues. The CDR3 region is CASSQVLAGSTDTQYF. Here the CDR3 DNA reads TGCGCCAGCAGCCAAGTATTAGCGGGGTCCACAGATACGCAGTATTTT.

The V call is TRBV5-6, the J call TRBJ2-2; no clear D. V was clipped by 0 bases and J by 4 bases, with 13 bases between them. Germline lookup yields CDR1 SGHDT and CDR2 YYEEEE. This CDR3 is built from 16 residues. CDR3 protein: CASSLALEQTTGELFF. The CDR3 DNA reads as TGTGCCAGCAGCTTGGCCCTGGAACAGACCACCGGGGAGCTGTTTTTT.

CDR3 sequence (DNA): TGTGCCATCAGTGAGCCTTTAGCGGGGGCCTACACCGGGGAGCTGTTTTTT. Translated, it gives CAISEPLAGAYTGELFF. The V and J genes are TRBV10-3 and TRBJ2-2; 9 nucleotides agree with TRBD2. The length of the CDR3 is 17 residues. Germline CDR1 and CDR2: ENHRY and SYGVKD. Losses at the gene ends were 2 bases for V and 3 bases for J; bases not matched to a gene: 7.

The CDR3 spells CASSDTGGGGYTF. In DNA form, the CDR3 reads TGTGCCAGCAGCGATACAGGGGGAGGTGGCTACACCTTC. The chain carries TRBV7-3 and TRBJ1-2, with 8 bases aligning to TRBD1. There are 13 residues in the CDR3. The junction had 6 bases not matched to a gene; V was cut back by 5 bases and J by 7 bases. Germline CDR1 SGHTA, CDR2 FQGTGA.

The J gene is TRBJ2-6, the V gene TRBV19, with D maybe TRBD1 (6 bases). V was cut by 3 bases and J by 0 bases, with 12 bases left in between. In germline, CDR1 is LNHDA, CDR2 SQIVND (reference sequence). The CDR3 spans 17 residues. The CDR3, as DNA: TGTGCCAGTAGTATCAGGGGTGTCGACTCTGGGGCCAACGTCCTGACTTTC. Protein: CASSIRGVDSGANVLTF.

This clone was counted a single time. The CDR3 protein is CASSLMGQGTEAFF. In DNA form, the CDR3 reads TGTGCCAGCAGCTTAATGGGACAGGGCACTGAAGCTTTCTTT. The genes are TRBV11-2 and TRBJ1-1; 9 positions match TRBD1. Germline assignment: CDR1 SGHAT and CDR2 FQNNGV. The CDR3 spans 14 residues. Trimming took 2 bases from V and 4 from J; bases not matched to a gene: 2. The full variable domain, its missing parts supplied by reference TRBV11-2 and TRBJ1-1, is EAGVAQSPRYKIIEKRQSVAFWCNPISGHATLYWYQQILGQGPKLLIQFQNNGVVDDSQLPKDRFSAERLKGVDSTLKIQPAKLEDSAVYLCASSLMGQGTEAFFGQGTRLTVV.

This clone was observed a single time. This chain uses TRBV7-2 with TRBJ2-2; 16 bases line up with TRBD2. Germline V CDR1 and CDR2: SGHTA, FQGNSA. V shed 5 bases, J shed 4 bases, and the junction held 4 bases outside the gene matches. This CDR3 region has 17 residues. The CDR3 sequence is CASSPGLAGGPTGELFF. CDR3 nucleotide sequence: TGTGCCAGCAGCCCGGGACTAGCGGGGGGGCCCACCGGGGAGCTGTTTTTT. Full variable domain (remainder filled in from reference TRBV7-2 and TRBJ2-2): GAGVSQSPSNKVTEKGKDVELRCDPISGHTALYWYRQSLGQGLEFLIYFQGNSAPDKSGLPSDRFSAERTGGSVSTLTIQRTQQEDSAVYLCASSPGLAGGPTGELFFGEGSRLTVL.

V usage is TRBV11-2 and J usage is TRBJ2-3, with 10 bases aligning to TRBD2. The CDR3 has 17 amino acids. With V trimmed by 3 bases and J by 3 bases, 9 bases remained unmatched. CDR1 SGHAT and CDR2 FQNNGV come from the germline V gene. The CDR3 loop is CASSFRAGGAKTDTQYF. The CDR3 DNA reads TGTGCCAGCAGCTTCCGAGCGGGGGGGGCGAAGACAGATACGCAGTATTTT.

The chain employs TRBV27 and TRBJ2-1, with TRBD2 as a possible D gene (6 bases). The germline gives CDR1 MNHEY, CDR2 SMNVEV (reference sequence). Trimming stripped 3 bases from V and 6 bases from J, with 15 bases between. The CDR3 consists of 15 residues. Here the CDR3 DNA reads TGTGCCAGCAGTTTCGGGACTCCCAGTCGCAATGAGCAGTTCTTC. It translates to CASSFGTPSRNEQFF.

CDR3 coding DNA: TGTGCCAGTAGTATCCAGGGTTTCGCTGAAGCTTTCTTT. As protein: CASSIQGFAEAFF. The V call is TRBV19, the J call TRBJ1-1; D may be TRBD1 (5 bases). V lost 3 bases and J lost 6, with 11 bases in between. Per the germline V gene, CDR1 is LNHDA and CDR2 is SQIVND (reference sequence). The CDR3 has 13 amino acids.

Here the CDR3 reads CASSRWVTLWASGSTDTQYF. The CDR3 nucleotides are TGTGCCAGCAGCCGATGGGTAACCCTCTGGGCTAGCGGCAGCACAGATACGCAGTATTTT. The J gene is TRBJ2-3, the V gene TRBV14, with 7 bases lining up with TRBD2. Germline V CDR1 and CDR2: SGHDN, FVKESK. The CDR3 is 20 amino acids. V shed 4 bases and J 0 bases; nucleotides not matched to a gene: 19.

The V gene is TRBV5-4, the J gene TRBJ2-1; D is perhaps TRBD1 (5 bases). V gave up 0 bases and J gave up 7 bases, with 11 bases separating them. The germline gives CDR1 SGHNT, CDR2 YYREEE (reference sequence). The CDR3 runs to 14 residues. Here the CDR3 reads CASSLGQFLNEQFF. In nucleotides, the CDR3 is TGTGCCAGCAGCTTGGGACAGTTTTTGAATGAGCAGTTCTTC.

This chain links TRBV19 with TRBJ1-2; 8 nucleotides align to TRBD1. The CDR3 totals 17 residues. Germline V gene lookup returns CDR1 LNHDA and CDR2 SQIVND (reference sequence). J gave up 4 bases and V 4 bases, and 14 bases lay outside the gene matches. The CDR3 DNA is TGTGCCAGTAGTACGGACCTACAATCAGGGGGCAGCTATGGCTACACCTTC. Its translation is CASSTDLQSGGSYGYTF.

This clone was seen a single time. The genes are TRBV9 and TRBJ1-1; D is undetermined. V was pared by 4 bases and J by 3 bases, with 16 bases between. Germline CDR1 and CDR2: SGDLS and YYNGEE. The CDR3 spans 15 residues. CDR3 coding DNA: TGTGCCAGCAGCCCCGCACGGGGATCAGACACTGAAGCTTTCTTT. This codes for CASSPARGSDTEAFF.

This chain links TRBV7-2 with TRBJ1-1; possibly TRBD1 for D (5 bases). This CDR3 contains 18 residues. In germline, CDR1 is SGHTA, CDR2 FQGNSA. V lost 0 bases to trimming and J lost 0 bases, with 17 bases between them. This CDR3 reads CASSLAGPGYSMNTEAFF. The CDR3, as DNA: TGTGCCAGCAGCTTAGCAGGGCCAGGGTATTCCATGAACACTGAAGCTTTCTTT.

The rearrangement joins TRBV10-1 to TRBJ2-5; maybe TRBD1 (6 bases). CDR3 length: 15 amino acids. V gave up 2 bases and J gave up 1 base, with 11 bases separating them. Germline values: CDR1 WNHNN, CDR2 SYGVQD (reference sequence). The CDR3 spells CASSEGWGPQETQYF. CDR3 DNA sequence: TGCGCCAGCAGTGAGGGGTGGGGGCCCCAAGAGACCCAGTACTTC.